Listed below are T cell receptor beta chains from one sample, sequenced in a study of T cells in Graves' hyperthyroidism and ophthalmopathy. TCRdb analysed the multiplex PCR reads with MiXCR anew, one entry per CDR3 protein. This table has hundreds of thousands of distinct CDR3 sequences, approximately 40% appearing once. The sequenced sample was blood. Receptors originate from a man younger than 30 with Graves' hyperthyroidism. CDR3s include the opening cysteine and the closing phenylalanine or tryptophan. The D gene is left open where the match is weak. Clone size is stated in some rows and not others, as once, few, many or a class when expanded.

>.|few|TRBV6-5|TRBJ1-6
TGTGCCAGCAGTCTCCATAATAATTCACCCCTCCACTTT
CASSLHNNSPLHF
>TRBD1|once|TRBV25-1|TRBJ1-3
TGTGCCAGCAGCAGGGGGGCATTTGGAAACACCATATATTTT
CASSRGAFGNTIYF
>.|.|TRBV7-9|TRBJ1-1
TGTGCCAGCAGTGAATGGGCTGAAGCTTTCTTT
CASSEWAEAFF
>TRBD1|many|TRBV15|TRBJ2-7
TGTGCCACCAGCAGGGACAGGAATCACCCATCTTACGAGCAGTACTTC
CATSRDRNHPSYEQYF
>.|.|TRBV9|TRBJ1-5
.
CASSVAGGAHEHF
>.|many|TRBV2|TRBJ1-6
TGTGCCAGCCGGCGGCTGTTAGGGGATTCACCCCTCCACTTT
CASRRLLGDSPLHF
>.|.|TRBV20-1|TRBJ1-1
TGCAGTGCTCGCGGGGTGAGGGCTGAAGCTTTCTTT
CSARGVRAEAFF
>TRBD1|.|TRBV12-3/TRBV12-4|TRBJ2-5
TGTGCCAGCCAACCCCGGTGGGGCAGGGGGGAGACCCAGTACTTC
CASQPRWGRGETQYF
>.|many|TRBV19|TRBJ2-2
TGTGCCAGTAGTAACGACGGCTACGGGGAGCTGTTTTTT
CASSNDGYGELFF
>.|.|TRBV2|TRBJ2-5
TGCGCCAGCAGCCAAGCTGCTCTGGAGACCCAGTACTTC
CASSQAALETQYF
>.|many|TRBV5-1|TRBJ1-5
TGCGCCAGCAGCTTGCCAGGGGTCAATCAGCCCCAGCATTTT
CASSLPGVNQPQHF
>TRBD1|once|TRBV19|TRBJ2-2
TGTGCCAGCAGCGGGCCCCAGGACAGGGGCCGTTCCAGGAACACCGGGGAGCTGTTTTTT
CASSGPQDRGRSRNTGELFF
>.|many|TRBV4-1|TRBJ2-7
TGCGCCAGCAGCCAGGTCCTCACAAGAGCCTCCTACGAGCAGTACTTC
CASSQVLTRASYEQYF
>.|many|TRBV19|TRBJ1-5
TGTGCCAGCACAGGGAACGCGGAGTCCAATCAGCCCCAGCATTTT
CASTGNAESNQPQHF
>.|.|TRBV3-1|TRBJ1-6
TGTGCCAGCAGCCAGAGGGGGGGGCGAAGGGGGAACTCACCCCTCCACTTT
CASSQRGGRRGNSPLHF
>.|.|TRBV30|TRBJ1-5
TGTGCCTGGAGTGTCGGGCAGGGAAGCAATCAGCCCCAGCATTTT
CAWSVGQGSNQPQHF
>.|once|TRBV7-9|TRBJ2-7
TGTGCCAGCAGGCCCCCCACTTCCAGCGGAGTCTACGAGCAGTACTTC
CASRPPTSSGVYEQYF
>.|.|TRBV20-1|TRBJ2-5
TGCAGTGCTAGAGAAGTAGCGGACGATTTGGAGACCCAGTACTTC
CSAREVADDLETQYF
>TRBD1|.|TRBV20-1|TRBJ1-2
TGCAGTGCCCAGACAGGGGCAATCTACACCTTC
CSAQTGAIYTF
>.|few|TRBV4-1|TRBJ2-7
TGCGCCAGCAGCCAAACCGCCGGACAGACAGCCTACGAGCAGTACTTC
CASSQTAGQTAYEQYF
>.|.|TRBV4-2|TRBJ1-1
TGTGCCAGCAGTTACACCGGGAAGAACACTGAAGCTTTCTTT
CASSYTGKNTEAFF
>TRBD2|few|TRBV9|TRBJ2-2
TGTGCCAGCAGCGTAAGGACTAGCGGCGGTACCGGGGAGCTGTTTTTT
CASSVRTSGGTGELFF
>.|.|TRBV10-3|TRBJ1-5
TGTGCCATCAGTCAGACGGGGAGCAATCAGCCCCAGCATTTT
CAISQTGSNQPQHF